The clone carrying this T cell receptor beta chain was detected ten times or more. Its antigen is not known. The authors ran a second PCR of about 6 to 11 cycles using a sample-barcoded 5' primer and a J-beta primer mix. TCRdb recomputed calls from the 5' RACE reads with MiXCR, one row per CDR3 protein. The data show about 940,000 distinct CDR3 sequences, roughly 52% seen once. The CDR3 sequence is 16 residues long. The ends were cut back, 0 bases at V and 2 bases at J, with 11 bases in the middle. Germline-derived CDR1 and CDR2 are MNHEY and SVGAGI. The data stem from a study of blood T cells in healthy people across ages. Study outcomes and limitations: Naive T cell percentage showed a strong correlation with TCR beta diversity. Age advanced and TCR beta diversity per million T cells fell, roughly linearly.

V gene TRBV6-5 combines with J gene TRBJ2-4, with D unclear. The sample consisted of blood. This clonotype was obtained from a young man in good health. The CDR3 DNA sequence: TGTGCCAGCAGTTACTCAGTAGATGCGTCCAAAAACATTCAGTACTTC. It specifies CASSYSVDASKNIQYF.